This T cell receptor (beta chain) was found in a study of beta chain features in type 1 diabetes. Study findings and constraints: Within each of all four CD4+ subsets, Type 1 diabetes patients had TCRB CDR3s that were moderately but significantly shorter.

Looked up from germline, CDR1 is GTSNPN and CDR2 is SVGIG (reference sequence). The germline V and J ends were trimmed by 0 bases and 4 bases, with 7 bases remaining between them. CDR3 length equals 13 residues. Comment on this clone: Its antigen is undetermined.

Of the isolated RNA, all was reverse transcribed, and so the sequenced material was expressed TCRB transcripts. The data were produced by immunoSEQ multiplex PCR, yet TCRdb's version contains in-frame clones alone and is incomplete. In the table there are 600,000 to 700,000 clones, roughly 12% of which are singletons. Sequences were obtained from naive CD4+ T cells from blood. The chain links TRBV30 to TRBJ1-5; D is ambiguous. This TCR derives from a man younger than 40 with type 1 diabetes. The CDR3 region is CAWSVVGNQPQHF. DNA of the CDR3: TGTGCCTGGAGTGTTGTGGGTAATCAGCCCCAGCATTTT.